A single sample is the source of the 32 T cell receptor beta chains below, sequenced in a study of blood T cell repertoires in COVID-19. Profiling relied on immunoSEQ multiplex PCR, and the TCRdb table lists in-frame clones only, not all of them. Here the sample spans around 300,000 clones, about 90% being singletons. The sequencing input was PBMCs or T cells enriched from blood (not recorded which). The receptors shown here come from a woman between 18 and 29 years old with acute COVID-19.

V gene TRBV30 combines with J gene TRBJ1-5; D is ambiguous. Germline values: CDR1 GTSNPN, CDR2 SVGIG (reference sequence). The CDR3 has 14 residues. Trimming stripped 4 bases from V and 4 bases from J, with 14 bases between. The CDR3 bases are TGTGCCTGGACTTTGCAGGCCTCGAATCAGCCCCAGCATTTT. Protein product: CAWTLQASNQPQHF.

This rearrangement joins TRBV5-8 to TRBJ2-2; the match to TRBD2 covers 8 bases. CDR1 is SGHTS and CDR2 is YDEGEE in the germline V gene. Trimming at V came to 2 bases and at J to 2 bases, leaving 8 bases not matched to a gene. The CDR3 length is 17 residues. CDR3 loop: CASSLRVLADNTGELFF. CDR3 nucleotides: TGTGCCAGCAGCTTAAGGGTACTAGCGGATAACACCGGGGAGCTGTTTTTT. Full variable domain (rest looked up from reference TRBV5-8 and TRBJ2-2): EAGVTQSPTHLIKTRGQQATLRCSPISGHTSVYWYQQALGLGLQFLLWYDEGEERNRGNFPPRFSGRQFPNYSSELNVNALELEDSALYLCASSLRVLADNTGELFFGEGSRLTVL.

This chain uses TRBV7-6 with TRBJ1-5; TRBD1 aligns across 7 bases. This CDR3 has 15 amino acids. Per the germline V gene, CDR1 is SGHVS and CDR2 is FNYEAQ. The V gene end was trimmed by 1 base and the J gene end by 3 bases; junction bases not matched to a gene: 3. Here the CDR3 DNA reads TGTGCCAGCAGCTTAGGACAGGGCAACAATCAGCCCCAGCATTTT. Its protein product is CASSLGQGNNQPQHF.

Here the CDR3 reads CAWILASTDTQYF. The CDR3 nucleotides are TGTGCCTGGATTCTAGCGAGCACAGATACGCAGTATTTT. The chain employs TRBV30 and TRBJ2-3, with D perhaps matching TRBD2 (6 bases). CDR1 is GTSNPN and CDR2 is SVGIG in the germline V gene (reference sequence). This CDR3 is 13 amino acids long. V was cut by 4 bases and J by 0 bases, with 8 bases left in between.

This chain uses TRBV29-1 with TRBJ1-2, with TRBD1 identical over 8 bases. CDR3 length: 14 residues. Germline trimming cut 6 bases from V and 6 bases from J; bases unmatched to any gene: 12. Germline CDR1 and CDR2: SQVTM and ANQGSEA. The CDR3 loop is CSVQPQGAPHGYTF. For the CDR3, the DNA is TGCAGCGTCCAACCCCAGGGGGCCCCCCATGGCTACACCTTC.

V usage is TRBV5-6 and J usage is TRBJ1-6; D may be TRBD1 (5 bases). CDR3 size: 15 residues. Germline V lookup: CDR1 SGHDT, CDR2 YYEEEE. V was trimmed by 0 bases and J by 10 bases, leaving 14 bases between them. The CDR3 reads CASSLGYGTGSPLHF. The CDR3 bases are TGTGCCAGCAGCTTGGGCTATGGCACAGGCTCACCCCTCCACTTT.

This chain uses TRBV7-2 with TRBJ2-7; D might be TRBD1 (6 bases). V was clipped by 4 bases and J by 3 bases, with 10 bases between them. The germline V gene has CDR1 SGHTA and CDR2 FQGNSA. The CDR3 contains 13 residues. CDR3 sequence reads: CASSWDMGYEQYF. Here the CDR3 DNA reads TGTGCCAGCAGCTGGGACATGGGCTACGAGCAGTACTTC.

The chain employs TRBV19 and TRBJ2-7; 16 bases agree with TRBD2. After removal of 2 bases from V and 7 bases from J, the junction contained 11 bases not matched to a gene. Per the germline V gene, CDR1 is LNHDA and CDR2 is SQIVND (reference sequence). The CDR3 has 18 amino acids. The CDR3 DNA follows: TGTGCCAGTAGTATAACCCCGGGACTAGCGGGAGGGCCGGGAGAGCAGTACTTC. Its protein product is CASSITPGLAGGPGEQYF.

The chain employs TRBV19 and TRBJ1-2; D unclear. This CDR3 is 16 amino acids long. The germline V and J ends were trimmed by 5 bases and 0 bases, with 16 bases remaining between them. Germline V lookup: CDR1 LNHDA, CDR2 SQIVND (reference sequence). The CDR3 nucleotides read TGTGCCAGTAGTCCTGGGAGCGGGATTACTAACTATGGCTACACCTTC. Residues: CASSPGSGITNYGYTF.

The chain couples TRBV7-2 to TRBJ1-2, with TRBD1 matching 7 bases. Germline CDR1 reads SGHTA; CDR2 reads FQGNSA. The CDR3 runs 16 residues. The V gene end was trimmed by 0 bases and the J gene end by 0 bases; junction bases not matched to a gene: 4. The CDR3 DNA reads as TGTGCCAGCAGCTTAGCCTGGGGGACAGCTAACTATGGCTACACCTTC. This translates into CASSLAWGTANYGYTF.

This chain joins TRBV7-9 and TRBJ1-1; 8 bases agree with TRBD1. CDR1 SEHNR and CDR2 FQNEAQ come from the germline V gene (reference sequence). Germline trimming cut 5 bases from V and 3 bases from J; bases unmatched to any gene: 8. The CDR3 is 15 amino acids. The CDR3 DNA is TGTGCCAGCAGCCAGAACACAGGGGGGGACACTGAAGCTTTCTTT. Translation gives CASSQNTGGDTEAFF.

The CDR3 here is CASSYGHYPLTF. CDR3 sequence (DNA): TGTGCCAGCAGTTACGGACATTACCCGCTCACCTTC. The chain recombines TRBV6-5 with TRBJ1-2, with D possibly being TRBD1 (5 bases). Trimming removed 2 bases at V and 13 bases at J, with 14 bases between. From germline, CDR1 is MNHEY and CDR2 SVGAGI. This CDR3 is 12 amino acids long.

The chain couples TRBV27 to TRBJ1-2, with TRBD1 matching over 9 bases. With V trimmed by 5 bases and J by 5 bases, 12 bases remained unmatched. CDR3 length equals 16 residues. Germline lookup yields CDR1 MNHEY and CDR2 SMNVEV (reference sequence). The CDR3 protein is CASSRQGDGIIYGYTF. CDR3 nucleotide sequence: TGTGCCAGCAGTCGACAGGGGGACGGAATAATATATGGCTACACCTTC.

The chain uses TRBV11-2 and TRBJ1-3; tentatively, D is TRBD1 (5 bases). The CDR3 covers 18 residues. Germline CDR1 is SGHAT and CDR2 is FQNNGV. V was trimmed by 5 bases and J by 0 bases, leaving 20 bases between them. CDR3 sequence (DNA): TGTGCCAGCAGCGCTGGGGCAGCCTTATTTCCCTCTGGAAACACCATATATTTT. This translates into CASSAGAALFPSGNTIYF. Filled out from reference TRBV11-2 and TRBJ1-3, the complete variable domain reads EAGVAQSPRYKIIEKRQSVAFWCNPISGHATLYWYQQILGQGPKLLIQFQNNGVVDDSQLPKDRFSAERLKGVDSTLKIQPAKLEDSAVYLCASSAGAALFPSGNTIYFGEGSWLTVV.

The chain couples TRBV6-5 to TRBJ1-5, with D uncertain. This CDR3 region has 13 residues. Trimming pared 5 bases from V and 5 bases from J, leaving 10 bases between. Germline CDR1 is MNHEY and CDR2 is SVGAGI. Written as DNA, the CDR3 is TGTGCCAGCAGTCCGGGATTCGATCAGCCCCAGCATTTT. Amino acids: CASSPGFDQPQHF.

This CDR3 is CASSSPVSQINYGYTF. The DNA of the CDR3 is TGTGCCAGCAGCTCCCCCGTCTCACAGATTAACTATGGCTACACCTTC. This rearrangement joins TRBV7-9 to TRBJ1-2; unclear D gene. This CDR3 spans 16 amino acids. Germline CDR1 and CDR2: SEHNR and FQNEAQ (reference sequence). The V end was cut by 4 bases, the J end by 1 base, with 16 bases between.

This chain links TRBV7-3 with TRBJ1-6; D is unresolved. Germline assignment: CDR1 SGHTA and CDR2 FQGTGA. The CDR3 totals 14 residues. V was clipped by 5 bases and J by 5 bases, with 10 bases between them. CDR3 sequence reads: CASSRGSDNSPLHF. The CDR3 nucleotides are TGTGCCAGCAGCCGCGGGTCAGATAATTCACCCCTCCACTTT.

This clone was detected only once. The chain couples TRBV7-2 to TRBJ2-2; 8 bases match TRBD1. Germline-derived CDR1 and CDR2 are SGHTA and FQGNSA. V dropped 5 bases and J dropped 8; count of bases not matched to a gene: 10. This CDR3 comprises 15 residues. The chain's CDR3 is CASSLGAGGLGELFF. The CDR3 region has the DNA TGTGCCAGCAGCCTCGGGGCAGGGGGCTTAGGGGAGCTGTTTTTT.

This clone is a singleton in its sample. The chain carries TRBV11-2 and TRBJ2-7; the D is unclear. The CDR3 runs to 15 residues. In germline, CDR1 is SGHAT, CDR2 FQNNGV. The V and J ends lost 8 bases and 0 bases respectively, with 17 bases between them. The CDR3 nucleotides are TGTGCCAGCTCAGTCGACAAGCACCACTCCTACGAGCAGTACTTC. This encodes CASSVDKHHSYEQYF.

The V call is TRBV18, the J call TRBJ2-2, with D unclear. V dropped 6 bases and J dropped 2 bases, with 16 bases sitting between them. The CDR3 runs to 16 residues. Germline V gene lookup returns CDR1 KGHSH and CDR2 LQKENI. The CDR3 region has the DNA TGTGCCAGCTCTCGACTCTATCCCAGAAACACCGGGGAGCTGTTTTTT. Its protein is CASSRLYPRNTGELFF.

This rearrangement joins TRBV11-2 to TRBJ1-1; D perhaps matches TRBD1 (6 bases). Trimming stripped 5 bases from V and 2 bases from J, with 9 bases between. The germline V gene encodes CDR1 SGHAT and CDR2 FQNNGV. This CDR3 comprises 13 residues. The CDR3 loop reads CASSRTVNTEAFF. CDR3 nucleotide sequence: TGTGCCAGCAGCCGGACAGTTAACACTGAAGCTTTCTTT.

This clone was counted a single time. The chain carries TRBV5-4 and TRBJ2-5; no clear D gene. V was cut by 5 bases and J by 2 bases, with 10 bases left in between. Germline V gene lookup returns CDR1 SGHNT and CDR2 YYREEE (reference sequence). This CDR3 is 13 amino acids long. In DNA, the CDR3 is TGTGCCAGCAGGATAGACTTTCAAGAGACCCAGTACTTC. Residues: CASRIDFQETQYF. The full variable domain, in which reference TRBV5-4 and TRBJ2-5 provide the parts outside the CDR3, is ETGVTQSPTHLIKTRGQQVTLRCSSQSGHNTVSWYQQALGQGPQFIFQYYREEENGRGNFPPRFSGLQFPNYSSELNVNALELDDSALYLCASRIDFQETQYFGPGTRLLVL.

The gene calls are TRBV2 and TRBJ2-2; 10 positions agree with TRBD1. CDR1 and CDR2 from the germline V gene are SNHLY and FYNNEI. Unmatched junction bases numbered 12, after V lost 6 bases and J lost 2 bases. This CDR3 region has 18 residues. The CDR3 region has the DNA TGTGCCAGCAGCGCAGGGGGTTGGGACAGGGGTAACACCGGGGAGCTGTTTTTT. It codes for CASSAGGWDRGNTGELFF.

The chain joins TRBV12-3 or TRBV12-4 to TRBJ1-1; D is undetermined. The CDR3 length is 13 residues. Trimming stripped 5 bases from V and 0 bases from J, with 7 bases between. For the CDR3, the DNA is TGTGCCAGCAGTCGCCCTATGAACACTGAAGCTTTCTTT. Encoded protein: CASSRPMNTEAFF.

The CDR3 spells CASSLFYGTGGNSYGYTF. CDR3 bases: TGTGCCAGCAGTTTATTCTACGGGACAGGGGGAAATTCCTATGGCTACACCTTC. The V call is TRBV28, the J call TRBJ1-2, with 11 bases matching TRBD1. V shed 1 base, J shed 4 bases, and the junction held 11 bases outside the gene matches. Germline CDR1 MDHEN, CDR2 SYDVKM. CDR3 length equals 18 residues.

The rearrangement joins TRBV20-1 to TRBJ1-2, with 8 bases aligning to TRBD1. The CDR3 extends over 15 amino acids. Per germline, CDR1 DFQATT and CDR2 SNEGSKA (reference sequence). The junction had 11 bases not matched to a gene; V was cut back by 5 bases and J by 3 bases. CDR3 in amino acids: CSAGGQGGLDYGYTF. The CDR3, as DNA: TGCAGTGCTGGTGGACAGGGAGGCTTAGACTATGGCTACACCTTC.

The chain joins TRBV7-6 to TRBJ2-2, with 7 bases aligning to TRBD2. There are 15 residues in the CDR3. The V and J ends lost 2 bases and 7 bases, in that order; junction bases with no gene match: 7. Per germline, CDR1 SGHVS and CDR2 FNYEAQ. The CDR3 DNA reads as TGTGCCAGCAGCTTAAAGGCGGGAGAGATCGGGGAGCTGTTTTTT. It translates to CASSLKAGEIGELFF.

The chain couples TRBV30 to TRBJ2-4; TRBD1 might be the D (6 bases). The CDR3 length is 13 residues. V lost 4 bases, J lost 7 bases, and 14 bases lay in between. The V gene's germline CDR1 is GTSNPN and CDR2 SVGIG (reference sequence). This chain's CDR3 is CAWIRGGTNIQYF. CDR3 sequence (DNA): TGTGCCTGGATCCGAGGGGGTACGAACATTCAGTACTTC.

The rearrangement uses TRBV5-4 and TRBJ1-1, with 8 bases lining up with TRBD1. The J segment lost 1 base and the V segment lost 4 bases, leaving 3 bases of the junction unmatched. Germline V lookup: CDR1 SGHNT, CDR2 YYREEE (reference sequence). This CDR3 has 14 residues. The CDR3 DNA reads TGTGCCAGCAGCCGGGACAGGCCGAACACTGAAGCTTTCTTT. Protein: CASSRDRPNTEAFF.

V and J are TRBV27 and TRBJ1-2; D unclear. The V end lost 2 bases, the J end lost 7 bases, and 11 bases lay between the germline ends. CDR1 MNHEY and CDR2 SMNVEV come from the germline V gene (reference sequence). This CDR3 is built from 13 residues. CDR3 nucleotides: TGTGCCAGCAGTTTACGTCCCGAGGGTGGCTACACCTTC. This sequence encodes CASSLRPEGGYTF.

Only one count was recorded for this clone. The chain is built from TRBV2 and TRBJ2-7; 15 bases match TRBD2. Per the germline V gene, CDR1 is SNHLY and CDR2 is FYNNEI. V lost 5 bases to trimming and J lost 9 bases; unmatched junction nucleotides: 5. The CDR3 consists of 14 residues. The CDR3 here is CASSSEGLAGGQYF. For the CDR3, the DNA is TGTGCCAGCAGTAGTGAGGGACTAGCGGGAGGGCAGTACTTC. The full variable domain, its missing parts supplied by reference TRBV2 and TRBJ2-7, is EPEVTQTPSHQVTQMGQEVILRCVPISNHLYFYWYRQILGQKVEFLVSFYNNEISEKSEIFDDQFSVERPDGSNFTLKIRSTKLEDSAMYFCASSSEGLAGGQYFGPGTRLTVT.

The chain couples TRBV5-5 to TRBJ2-1; 9 bases are shared with TRBD2. Germline CDR1 and CDR2: SGHKS and YYEKEE (reference sequence). The CDR3 consists of 15 residues. With 2 bases clipped from V and 7 bases from J, the junction kept 7 bases outside the gene matches. The CDR3 is CASSLAGGWQNEQFF. Here the CDR3 DNA reads TGTGCCAGCAGCTTAGCGGGAGGTTGGCAGAATGAGCAGTTCTTC.